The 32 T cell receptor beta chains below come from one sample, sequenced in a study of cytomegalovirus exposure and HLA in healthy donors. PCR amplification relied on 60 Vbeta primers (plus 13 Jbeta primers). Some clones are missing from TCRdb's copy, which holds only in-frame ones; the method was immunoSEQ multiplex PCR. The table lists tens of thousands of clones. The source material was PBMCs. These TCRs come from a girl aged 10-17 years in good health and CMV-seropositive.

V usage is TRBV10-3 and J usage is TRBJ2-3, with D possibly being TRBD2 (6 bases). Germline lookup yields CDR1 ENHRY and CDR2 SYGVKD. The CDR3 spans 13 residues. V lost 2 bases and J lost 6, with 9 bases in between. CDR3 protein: CAISEGGADTQYF. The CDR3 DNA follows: TGTGCCATCAGTGAGGGCGGGGCGGATACGCAGTATTTT.

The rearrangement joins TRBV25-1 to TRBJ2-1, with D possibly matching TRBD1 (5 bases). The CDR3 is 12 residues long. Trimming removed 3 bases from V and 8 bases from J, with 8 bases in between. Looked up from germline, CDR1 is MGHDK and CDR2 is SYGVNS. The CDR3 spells CASSDLGHEQFF. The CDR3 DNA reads TGTGCCAGCAGTGATTTGGGGCATGAGCAGTTCTTC. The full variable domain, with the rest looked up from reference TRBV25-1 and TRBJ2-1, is EADIYQTPRYLVIGTGKKITLECSQTMGHDKMYWYQQDPGMELHLIHYSYGVNSTEKGDLSSESTVSRIRTEHFPLTLESARPSHTSQYLCASSDLGHEQFFGPGTRLTVL.

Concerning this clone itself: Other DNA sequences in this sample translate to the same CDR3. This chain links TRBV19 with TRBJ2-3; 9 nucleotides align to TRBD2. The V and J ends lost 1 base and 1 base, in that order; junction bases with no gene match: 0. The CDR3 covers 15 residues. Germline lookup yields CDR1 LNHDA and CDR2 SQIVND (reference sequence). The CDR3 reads CASSIVAGGTDTQYF. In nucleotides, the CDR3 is TGTGCCAGTAGTATAGTAGCGGGGGGCACAGATACGCAGTATTTT.

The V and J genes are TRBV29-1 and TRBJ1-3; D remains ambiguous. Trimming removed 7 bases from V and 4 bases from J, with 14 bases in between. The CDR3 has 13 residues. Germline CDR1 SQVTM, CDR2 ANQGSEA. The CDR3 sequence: CSAQTPGGNTIYF. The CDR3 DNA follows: TGCAGCGCCCAGACCCCGGGAGGAAACACCATATATTTT.

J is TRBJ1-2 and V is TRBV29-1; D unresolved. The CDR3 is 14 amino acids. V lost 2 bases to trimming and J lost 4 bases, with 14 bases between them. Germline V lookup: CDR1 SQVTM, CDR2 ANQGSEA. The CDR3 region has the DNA TGCAGCGTTGAAAAGGAGGGCTTGGTCTATGGCTACACCTTC. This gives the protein CSVEKEGLVYGYTF.

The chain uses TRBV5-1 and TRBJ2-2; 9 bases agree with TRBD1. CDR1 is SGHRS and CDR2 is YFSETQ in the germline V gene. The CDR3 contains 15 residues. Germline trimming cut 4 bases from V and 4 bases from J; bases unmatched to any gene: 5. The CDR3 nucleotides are TGCGCCAGCAGCAACAGACAGGGGGGCACCGGGGAGCTGTTTTTT. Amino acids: CASSNRQGGTGELFF.

CDR3 coding DNA: TGTGCCAGCAGCTTCCATGACATCCTAAACACTGAAGCTTTCTTT. This sequence encodes CASSFHDILNTEAFF. The chain carries TRBV5-6 and TRBJ1-1; D remains unclear. This CDR3 comprises 15 residues. With 2 bases removed from V and 2 bases from J, the gap between germline ends came to 13 bases. Germline V gene sequence: CDR1 SGHDT, CDR2 YYEEEE.

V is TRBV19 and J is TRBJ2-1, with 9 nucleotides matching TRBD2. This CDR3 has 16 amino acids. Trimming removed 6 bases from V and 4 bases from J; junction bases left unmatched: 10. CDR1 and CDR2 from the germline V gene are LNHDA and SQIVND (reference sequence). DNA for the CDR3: TGTGCCAGTAGAGGTGTGAGCGGGGGGCCATACAATGAGCAGTTCTTC. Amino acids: CASRGVSGGPYNEQFF.

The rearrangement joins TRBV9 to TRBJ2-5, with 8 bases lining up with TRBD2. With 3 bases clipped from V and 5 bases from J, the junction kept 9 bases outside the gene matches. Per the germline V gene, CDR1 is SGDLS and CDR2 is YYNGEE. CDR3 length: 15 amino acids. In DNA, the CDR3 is TGTGCCAGCAGCGGATACGGGGGGGCCGGGGAGACCCAGTACTTC. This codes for CASSGYGGAGETQYF.

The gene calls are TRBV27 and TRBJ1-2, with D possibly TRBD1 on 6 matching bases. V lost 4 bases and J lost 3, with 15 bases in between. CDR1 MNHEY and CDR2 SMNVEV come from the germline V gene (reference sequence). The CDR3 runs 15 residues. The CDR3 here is CASSYQPGHHYGYTF. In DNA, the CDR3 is TGTGCCAGCAGTTATCAACCGGGACACCACTATGGCTACACCTTC.

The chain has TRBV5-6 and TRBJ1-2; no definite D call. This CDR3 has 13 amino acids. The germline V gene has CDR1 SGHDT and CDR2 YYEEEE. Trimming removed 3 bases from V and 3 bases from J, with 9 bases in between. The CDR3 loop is CASSSTADYGYTF. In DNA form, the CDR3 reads TGTGCCAGCAGCTCAACAGCCGACTATGGCTACACCTTC.

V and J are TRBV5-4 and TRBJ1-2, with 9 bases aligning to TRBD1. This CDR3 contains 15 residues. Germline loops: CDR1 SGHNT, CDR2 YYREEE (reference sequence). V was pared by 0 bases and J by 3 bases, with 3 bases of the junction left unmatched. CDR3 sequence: CASSLGQGEYYGYTF. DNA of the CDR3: TGTGCCAGCAGCTTGGGACAGGGGGAATACTATGGCTACACCTTC.

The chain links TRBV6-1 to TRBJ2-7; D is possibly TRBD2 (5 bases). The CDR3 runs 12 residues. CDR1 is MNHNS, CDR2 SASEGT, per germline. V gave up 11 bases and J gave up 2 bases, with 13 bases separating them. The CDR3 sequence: CAGGRQPYEQYF. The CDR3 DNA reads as TGTGCCGGAGGACGGCAGCCCTACGAGCAGTACTTC.

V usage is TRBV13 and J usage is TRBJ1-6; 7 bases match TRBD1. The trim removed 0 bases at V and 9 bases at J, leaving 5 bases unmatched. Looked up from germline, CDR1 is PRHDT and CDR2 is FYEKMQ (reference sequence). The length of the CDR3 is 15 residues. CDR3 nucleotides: TGTGCCAGCAGCTTAGGCGCCCAGGGGGTTTCACCCCTCCACTTT. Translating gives CASSLGAQGVSPLHF.

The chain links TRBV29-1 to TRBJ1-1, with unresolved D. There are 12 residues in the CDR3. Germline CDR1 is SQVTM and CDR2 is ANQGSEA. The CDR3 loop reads CCRTGEHTEAFF. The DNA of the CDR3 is TGCTGCCGAACCGGGGAGCACACTGAAGCTTTCTTT.

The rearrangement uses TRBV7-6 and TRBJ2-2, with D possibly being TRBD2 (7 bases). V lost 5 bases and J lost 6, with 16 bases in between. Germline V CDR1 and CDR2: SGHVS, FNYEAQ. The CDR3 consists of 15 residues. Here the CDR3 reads CASSGGAYGAGELFF. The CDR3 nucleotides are TGTGCCAGCAGCGGGGGGGCCTACGGTGCCGGGGAGCTGTTTTTT.

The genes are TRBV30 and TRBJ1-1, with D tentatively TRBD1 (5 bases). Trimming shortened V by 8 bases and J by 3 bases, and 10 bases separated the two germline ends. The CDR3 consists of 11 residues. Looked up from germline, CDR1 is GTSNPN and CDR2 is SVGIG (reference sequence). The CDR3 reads CAGGGDTEAFF. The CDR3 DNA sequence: TGTGCCGGAGGAGGGGACACTGAAGCTTTCTTT.

CDR3 sequence: CASSSRDSRAGNTIYF. In DNA form, the CDR3 reads TGTGCCAGCAGCTCCCGGGACTCGAGGGCTGGAAACACCATATATTTT. The chain has TRBV5-5 and TRBJ1-3, with a weak D call TRBD1 (5 bases). The V and J ends lost 3 bases and 2 bases respectively, with 15 bases between them. CDR1 and CDR2 from the germline V gene are SGHKS and YYEKEE (reference sequence). CDR3 length: 16 residues.

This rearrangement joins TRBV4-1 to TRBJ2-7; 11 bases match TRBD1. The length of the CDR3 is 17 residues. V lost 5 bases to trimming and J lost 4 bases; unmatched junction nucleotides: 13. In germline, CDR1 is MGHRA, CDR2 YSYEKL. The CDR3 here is CASSTLLRDRGFYEQYF. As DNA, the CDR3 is TGCGCCAGCAGCACTCTCCTCCGGGACAGGGGGTTTTACGAGCAGTACTTC.

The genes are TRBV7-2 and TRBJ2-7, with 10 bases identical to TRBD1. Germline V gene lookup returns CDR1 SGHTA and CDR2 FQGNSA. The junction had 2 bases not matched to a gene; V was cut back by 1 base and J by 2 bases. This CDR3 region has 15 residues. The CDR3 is CASSLVTGGAYEQYV. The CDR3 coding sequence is TGTGCCAGCAGCTTAGTGACAGGGGGCGCCTACGAGCAGTACGTC.

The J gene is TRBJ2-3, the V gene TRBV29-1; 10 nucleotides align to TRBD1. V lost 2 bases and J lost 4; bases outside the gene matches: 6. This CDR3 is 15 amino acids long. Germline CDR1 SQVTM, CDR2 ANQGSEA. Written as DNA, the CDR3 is TGCAGCGTTGAACGCAGGACAGGGGGTTCAGATACGCAGTATTTT. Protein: CSVERRTGGSDTQYF.

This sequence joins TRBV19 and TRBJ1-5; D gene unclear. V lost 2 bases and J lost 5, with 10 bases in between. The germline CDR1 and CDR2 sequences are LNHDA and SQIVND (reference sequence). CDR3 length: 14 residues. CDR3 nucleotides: TGTGCCAGTAGTATATTGGGAGGGCATCAGCCCCAGCATTTT. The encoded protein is CASSILGGHQPQHF.

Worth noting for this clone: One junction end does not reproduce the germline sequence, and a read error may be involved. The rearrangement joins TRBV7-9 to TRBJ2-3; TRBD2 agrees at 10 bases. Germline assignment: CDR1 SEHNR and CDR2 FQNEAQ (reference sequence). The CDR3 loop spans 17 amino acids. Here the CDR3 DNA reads TGTGCCAGCAGCCTAGCGGGAGCACTAGCGTTTACAGATACGCAGTATTTT. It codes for CASSLAGALAFTDTQYF. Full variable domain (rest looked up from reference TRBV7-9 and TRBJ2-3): DTGVSQNPRHKITKRGQNVTFRCDPISEHNRLYWYRQTLGQGPEFLTYFQNEAQLEKSRLLSDRFSAERPKGSFSTLEIQRTEQGDSAMYLCASSLAGALAFTDTQYFGPGTRLTVL.

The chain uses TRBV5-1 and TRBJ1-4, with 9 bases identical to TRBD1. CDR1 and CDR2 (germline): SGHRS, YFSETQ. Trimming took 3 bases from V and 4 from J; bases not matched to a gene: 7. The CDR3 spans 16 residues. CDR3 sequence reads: CASSSFTGGVNEKLFF. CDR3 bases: TGCGCCAGCAGCTCCTTTACAGGGGGCGTTAATGAAAAACTGTTTTTT.

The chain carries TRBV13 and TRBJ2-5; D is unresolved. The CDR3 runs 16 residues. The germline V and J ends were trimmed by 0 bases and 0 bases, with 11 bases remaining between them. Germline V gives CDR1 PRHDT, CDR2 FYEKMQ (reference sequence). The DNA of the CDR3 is TGTGCCAGCAGCTTAGGAGGTGACTCGTACCAAGAGACCCAGTACTTC. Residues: CASSLGGDSYQETQYF. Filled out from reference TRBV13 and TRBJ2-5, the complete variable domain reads AAGVIQSPRHLIKEKRETATLKCYPIPRHDTVYWYQQGPGQDPQFLISFYEKMQSDKGSIPDRFSAQQFSDYHSELNMSSLELGDSALYFCASSLGGDSYQETQYFGPGTRLLVL.

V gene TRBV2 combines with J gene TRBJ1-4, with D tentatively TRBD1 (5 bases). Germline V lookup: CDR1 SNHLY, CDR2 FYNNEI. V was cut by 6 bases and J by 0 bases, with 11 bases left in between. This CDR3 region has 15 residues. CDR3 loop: CASRLDSATNEKLFF. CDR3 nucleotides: TGTGCCAGCAGGCTCGACAGTGCAACTAATGAAAAACTGTTTTTT. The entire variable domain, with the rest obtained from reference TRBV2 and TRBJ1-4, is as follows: EPEVTQTPSHQVTQMGQEVILRCVPISNHLYFYWYRQILGQKVEFLVSFYNNEISEKSEIFDDQFSVERPDGSNFTLKIRSTKLEDSAMYFCASRLDSATNEKLFFGSGTQLSVL.

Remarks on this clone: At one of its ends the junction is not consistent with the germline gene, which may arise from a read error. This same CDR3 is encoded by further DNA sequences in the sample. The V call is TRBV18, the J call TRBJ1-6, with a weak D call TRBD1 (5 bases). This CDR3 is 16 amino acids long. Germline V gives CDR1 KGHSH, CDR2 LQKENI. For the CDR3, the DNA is TGTGCCAGCTCACTCCTTCAGGGCGGCGGGGATTCACCCCTACACTTT. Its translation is CASSLLQGGGDSPLHF.

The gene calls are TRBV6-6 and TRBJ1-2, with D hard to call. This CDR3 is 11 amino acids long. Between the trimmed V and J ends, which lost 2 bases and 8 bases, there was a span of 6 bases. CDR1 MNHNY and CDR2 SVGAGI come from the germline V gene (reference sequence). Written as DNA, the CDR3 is TGTGCCAGCAGTTACAACACGGGCTACACCTTC. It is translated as CASSYNTGYTF.

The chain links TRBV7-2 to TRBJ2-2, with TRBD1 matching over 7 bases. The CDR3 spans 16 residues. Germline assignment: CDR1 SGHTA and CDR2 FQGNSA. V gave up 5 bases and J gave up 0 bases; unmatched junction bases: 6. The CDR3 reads CASSSTGQTNTGELFF. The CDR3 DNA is TGTGCCAGCAGCAGCACGGGACAGACGAACACCGGGGAGCTGTTTTTT. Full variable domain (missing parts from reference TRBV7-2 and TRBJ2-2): GAGVSQSPSNKVTEKGKDVELRCDPISGHTALYWYRQSLGQGLEFLIYFQGNSAPDKSGLPSDRFSAERTGGSVSTLTIQRTQQEDSAVYLCASSSTGQTNTGELFFGEGSRLTVL.

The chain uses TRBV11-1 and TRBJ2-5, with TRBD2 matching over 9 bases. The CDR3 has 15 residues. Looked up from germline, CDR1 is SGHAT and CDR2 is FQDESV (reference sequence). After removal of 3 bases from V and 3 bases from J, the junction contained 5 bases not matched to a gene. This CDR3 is CASSFYASGEETQYF. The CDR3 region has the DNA TGTGCCAGCAGCTTCTACGCTAGCGGGGAAGAGACCCAGTACTTC.

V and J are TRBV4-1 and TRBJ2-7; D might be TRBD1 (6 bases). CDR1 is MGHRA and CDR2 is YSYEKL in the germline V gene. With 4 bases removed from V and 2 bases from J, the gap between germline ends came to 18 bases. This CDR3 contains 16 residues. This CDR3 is CASSPYQLTGPYEQYF. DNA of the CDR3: TGCGCCAGCAGCCCCTACCAGTTGACAGGACCCTACGAGCAGTACTTC.

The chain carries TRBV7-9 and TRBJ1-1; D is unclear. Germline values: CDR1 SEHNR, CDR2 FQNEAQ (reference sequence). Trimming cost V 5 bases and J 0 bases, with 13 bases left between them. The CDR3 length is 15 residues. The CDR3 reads CASSLYRGLNTEAFF. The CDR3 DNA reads TGTGCCAGCAGCCTATACCGAGGGCTGAACACTGAAGCTTTCTTT.